The rows below give T cell receptor beta chains drawn from one sample of a study of early T cells in non-severe SARS-CoV-2 infection. MiXCR, applied by TCRdb to the 5' RACE reads, yields one record per CDR3 protein. Here the sample spans 35,000 to 45,000 distinct CDR3 sequences, roughly 9.9% being singletons. Sequenced: whole blood. All receptors come from an adult who was a healthcare worker with PCR-confirmed SARS-CoV-2 infection or an uninfected control (not recorded which). Both conserved end residues are part of each CDR3. A D gene is named only where the DNA matches it firmly. Not every row has a clone size; where given, it reads once, few, many or a size class.

cdr3_nt | cdr3_aa | d_call | j_call | clone_size | v_call
TGCAGTGCTAGAGATAACGGTCGGACCGATAATTCACCCCTCCACTTT | CSARDNGRTDNSPLHF | - | TRBJ1-6 | many | TRBV20-1
TGCAGCGTCGGCTTAGCGCACCAAGAGACCCAGTACTTC | CSVGLAHQETQYF | - | TRBJ2-5 | - | TRBV29-1
TGTGCCAGCTCGAACGGAGGGCTGAACACTGAAGCTTTCTTT | CASSNGGLNTEAFF | - | TRBJ1-1 | many | TRBV18
TGTGCCAGCAGCTTAGCGCGGCTGAATGAAAAACTGTTTTTT | CASSLARLNEKLFF | - | TRBJ1-4 | few | TRBV13
TGTGCCAGCAGTCCCCCTGGGGCAGATACGCAGTATTTT | CASSPPGADTQYF | - | TRBJ2-3 | many | TRBV7-2
TGTGCCAGCTCACCACCTGACAGGGGAGGTCAGCCCCAGCATTTT | CASSPPDRGGQPQHF | TRBD1 | TRBJ1-5 | many | TRBV18
TGCGCCAGCAGCTTGACAGGGGCGGACTATGGCTACACCTTC | CASSLTGADYGYTF | TRBD1 | TRBJ1-2 | few | TRBV5-1
TGTGCCAGCAGTAGCCCCCCTCAGCCCCAGCATTTT | CASSSPPQPQHF | - | TRBJ1-5 | many | TRBV6-2/TRBV6-3
TGTGCCAGCAGTTACTCTTATACGCAGTATTTT | CASSYSYTQYF | - | TRBJ2-3 | few | TRBV6-5
TGTGCCAGCAGTCGAGCCTACGAGCAGTACTTC | CASSRAYEQYF | - | TRBJ2-7 | few | TRBV28
TGTGCCAGCAGTTCCGGGACCATCACCGGGGAGCTGTTTTTT | CASSSGTITGELFF | - | TRBJ2-2 | - | TRBV2
TGCAGCGCCGAACAGACAGATACGCAGTATTTT | CSAEQTDTQYF | - | TRBJ2-3 | many | TRBV29-1
TGCAGCGTTTCATACCGGCAGGGGTTCGGAAACACCATATATTTT | CSVSYRQGFGNTIYF | - | TRBJ1-3 | many | TRBV29-1
TGTGCCATCAGGCAACAGGGGGTGGGCTACGAGCAGTACTTC | CAIRQQGVGYEQYF | TRBD1 | TRBJ2-7 | many | TRBV10-3
TGCAGCGTTGAAGATACGGGTGAGCAGTTCTTC | CSVEDTGEQFF | - | TRBJ2-1 | - | TRBV29-1
TGCAGTGCTACCGCCGGGTTCACTGAAGCTTTCTTT | CSATAGFTEAFF | - | TRBJ1-1 | many | TRBV20-1
TGTGCCGGAGAGCGTGAAGCTTTCTTT | CAGEREAFF | - | TRBJ1-1 | medium-sized | TRBV6-2/TRBV6-3
TGCAGTGCTAGTGAGGGGTCCGTTCCAGATACGCAGTATTTT | CSASEGSVPDTQYF | - | TRBJ2-3 | many | TRBV20-1
TGTGCCAGCAGGGAGGGGAGCGGCTACACCTTC | CASREGSGYTF | - | TRBJ1-2 | many | TRBV28
TGTGCCAGCAGCTTAGGAGTCGGTCAGCCCCAGCATTTT | CASSLGVGQPQHF | - | TRBJ1-5 | many | TRBV7-3
TGTGCCAGCAGTGACCCCAGGGGGAGGAACACTGAAGCTTTCTTT | CASSDPRGRNTEAFF | TRBD1 | TRBJ1-1 | - | TRBV25-1
TGTGCCAGCAGCCCCGACATATTAGGGAGACCAGCTTTCTTT | CASSPDILGRPAFF | - | TRBJ1-1 | few | TRBV3-1
TGTGCCAGCAGCCATAGACTGAGCTCCTACGAGCAGTACTTC | CASSHRLSSYEQYF | - | TRBJ2-7 | many | TRBV3-1
TGCAGCGTTGCGCAGGGGGCGTACGAGCAGTACTTC | CSVAQGAYEQYF | TRBD1 | TRBJ2-7 | many | TRBV29-1
TGTGCCAGCAGTCCCGCCACGGTTAGCGGGGACACAGATACGCAGTATTTT | CASSPATVSGDTDTQYF | TRBD2 | TRBJ2-3 | - | TRBV28
TGTGCCAGCAAAGGGCCTAGTGAAGAGACCCAGTACTTC | CASKGPSEETQYF | - | TRBJ2-5 | many | TRBV7-9
TGCGCCAGCAGCTGGACAGGGAGCTCCTATAATTCACCCCTCCACTTT | CASSWTGSSYNSPLHF | TRBD1 | TRBJ1-6 | many | TRBV5-1
TGTGCCAGCATAGGCACAGATACGCAGTATTTT | CASIGTDTQYF | - | TRBJ2-3 | many | TRBV28
TGTGCCAGCAGTTACCCCTTGGTAGGGGACGACACTGAAGCTTTCTTT | CASSYPLVGDDTEAFF | - | TRBJ1-1 | - | TRBV6-6
TGCAGTGCTAGAGACAGAATGAGGGGTGGTGAGCAGTTCTTC | CSARDRMRGGEQFF | - | TRBJ2-1 | many | TRBV20-1
TGTGTCACCAGTGTTGGGACAGAGGTTTCGGGGCAGTTCTTC | CVTSVGTEVSGQFF | TRBD1 | TRBJ2-1 | many | TRBV24-1
TGTGCCAGCAGCGTTCTTCCAGCGGGGGGTACCGGGGAGCTGTTTTTT | CASSVLPAGGTGELFF | TRBD2 | TRBJ2-2 | - | TRBV7-2
TGTGCCAGCAGTGTCCTAGCCACCGGGGAGCTGTTTTTT | CASSVLATGELFF | - | TRBJ2-2 | many | TRBV25-1
TGCAGCGCCTACAATCATGCCTACTATGGCTACACCTTC | CSAYNHAYYGYTF | - | TRBJ1-2 | many | TRBV29-1
TGTGCCAGCAGCCCAGGCGTGACTAGCGGGAGAGAGACCCAGTACTTC | CASSPGVTSGRETQYF | TRBD2 | TRBJ2-5 | many | TRBV3-1
TGTGCCAGCAGCCAAAACTCCGGCGGGGAGCTGTTTTTT | CASSQNSGGELFF | - | TRBJ2-2 | - | TRBV3-1
TGTGCCAGCAGCCAAGGGAAAGTTAATGAAAAACTGTTTTTT | CASSQGKVNEKLFF | - | TRBJ1-4 | few | TRBV6-5
TGTGCCATCATCGGTTCGGGTGCAGATACGCAGTATTTT | CAIIGSGADTQYF | - | TRBJ2-3 | few | TRBV10-3
TGCAGTGCTAGAGATTTGGCTAACTATGGCTACACCTTC | CSARDLANYGYTF | - | TRBJ1-2 | many | TRBV20-1
TGCAGTGCTAGAGATGGAGAACAGGGGGCGTTTTCTAGCAATCAGCCCCAGCATTTT | CSARDGEQGAFSSNQPQHF | TRBD1 | TRBJ1-5 | few | TRBV20-1
TGTGCCAGCTCACCACTTCCCCTCGGGAGCTACGAGCAGTACTTC | CASSPLPLGSYEQYF | - | TRBJ2-7 | - | TRBV18
TGTGCCAGCAGCCAAGATGTTCCGTCTGGGGGTCAGCCCCAGCATTTT | CASSQDVPSGGQPQHF | - | TRBJ1-5 | - | TRBV3-1
TGTGCCAGTAGTACCTCGCGTTGGGTCCCTGAAGCTTTCTTT | CASSTSRWVPEAFF | - | TRBJ1-1 | - | TRBV19
TGTGCCAGCAGCCCACAGGGGGCGGTCCGGGAGCTGTTTTTT | CASSPQGAVRELFF | TRBD1 | TRBJ2-2 | - | TRBV5-4
TGCAGTGCTATCAAGCCCCTAGCGGGGGCCTACAATGAGCAGTTCTTC | CSAIKPLAGAYNEQFF | TRBD2 | TRBJ2-1 | - | TRBV20-1
TGTGCCAGCACCCAGGACGGGACCCAGTACTTC | CASTQDGTQYF | - | TRBJ2-5 | - | TRBV6-6
TGTGCCAGCAGTGAAGCAAGCGCAGTCTACAATGAGCAGTTCTTC | CASSEASAVYNEQFF | - | TRBJ2-1 | few | TRBV6-1
TGTGCCAGCAGCTTATACGGCCTAGGGCCGGGTTCTGGAAACACCATATATTTT | CASSLYGLGPGSGNTIYF | - | TRBJ1-3 | many | TRBV7-2
TGTGCCAGCAGCTCGATGGGGGCTACGAACACCGGGGAGCTGTTTTTT | CASSSMGATNTGELFF | - | TRBJ2-2 | many | TRBV7-2
TGTGCCAGCTCACCGGGGGCCGTAAATTCACCCCTCCACTTT | CASSPGAVNSPLHF | - | TRBJ1-6 | - | TRBV18
TGTGCCAGCAGCTTAGTTCTCAGGAGGAACACCGGGGAGCTGTTTTTT | CASSLVLRRNTGELFF | - | TRBJ2-2 | many | TRBV11-2
TGCAGTGCTAAGAGGGGCCTACCGACAGATACGCAGTATTTT | CSAKRGLPTDTQYF | - | TRBJ2-3 | many | TRBV20-1
TGCAGCGTTGAACGGCCACAGGGAACAGATACGCAGTATTTT | CSVERPQGTDTQYF | - | TRBJ2-3 | many | TRBV29-1
TGTGCCAGCAGCACCGGACGAGCCAGCTCCTACAATGAGCAGTTCTTC | CASSTGRASSYNEQFF | - | TRBJ2-1 | many | TRBV7-3
TGCAGTGCTAGAGACACTCGGGGGAGCGCCCTGATTTCTAATTCACCCCTCCACTTT | CSARDTRGSALISNSPLHF | - | TRBJ1-6 | few | TRBV20-1
TGTGCCAGCAGCCAAGATCAAGGGGGCACTGGGGCCAACGTCCTGACTTTC | CASSQDQGGTGANVLTF | TRBD1 | TRBJ2-6 | many | TRBV4-2
TGTGCCAGCAGTCCGGGGGTTGGAGAGACCCAGTACTTC | CASSPGVGETQYF | - | TRBJ2-5 | many | TRBV2